Described below is a single T cell receptor (beta chain) sequence and its context. As yet, its antigen is unknown. The data are from a study of shared clonotypes between healthy human individuals. Study details: Donor composition was a couple of women and three men, aged 18 to 49.

The assay used deep level. Researchers divided each subset's genomic DNA evenly across several immunoSEQ plates. Some clones are missing from TCRdb's copy, which holds only in-frame ones; the method was immunoSEQ multiplex PCR. The data show about 2.4 million clones, 90% to 95% seen once. Per the germline V gene, CDR1 is MNHEY and CDR2 is SMNVEV (reference sequence). Trimming removed 5 bases from V and 2 bases from J, with 13 bases in between. The CDR3 is made up of 14 amino acids. Points from the study as a whole: Shared clonotypes: about 4.6% naive CD4, around 4% naive CD8, under 2.5% memory CD4, roughly 0.4% memory CD8.

This TCR was recovered from a man between 18 and 35 years old in good health. Some clones in this sample may be carry-over from other donors' samples. The sample taken for sequencing was naive CD4+ T cells from PBMCs. The subset was: CD45RA+ positively selected. This rearrangement joins TRBV27 to TRBJ2-7, with TRBD1 as a possible D gene (6 bases). CDR3 sequence: CASSENRVAYEQYF. The CDR3 DNA reads as TGTGCCAGCAGTGAAAACAGGGTGGCCTACGAGCAGTACTTC.